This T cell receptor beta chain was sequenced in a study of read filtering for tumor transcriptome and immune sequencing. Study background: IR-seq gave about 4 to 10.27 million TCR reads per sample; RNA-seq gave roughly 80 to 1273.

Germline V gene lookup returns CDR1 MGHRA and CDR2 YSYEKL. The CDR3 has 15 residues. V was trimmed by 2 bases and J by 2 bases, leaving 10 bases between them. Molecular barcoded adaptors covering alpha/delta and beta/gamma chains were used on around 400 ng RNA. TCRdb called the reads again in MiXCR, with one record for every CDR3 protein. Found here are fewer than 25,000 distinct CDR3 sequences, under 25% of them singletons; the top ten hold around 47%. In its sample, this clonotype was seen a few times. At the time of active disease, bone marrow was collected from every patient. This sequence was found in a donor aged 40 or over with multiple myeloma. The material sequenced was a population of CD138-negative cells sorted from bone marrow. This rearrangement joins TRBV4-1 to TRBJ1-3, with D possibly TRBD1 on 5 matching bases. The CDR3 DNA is TGCGCCAGCAGCCAATCCGGGACCGCTGGAAACACCATATATTTT. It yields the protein CASSQSGTAGNTIYF.